This passage covers 26 T cell receptor beta chains from one sample sequenced in a study of blood T cell repertoires in COVID-19. Repertoires were generated with immunoSEQ multiplex PCR, while TCRdb's copy carries only in-frame clones and drops some. The data show about 98,000 clones, 70% to 90% seen once. Sequencing was carried out using peripheral blood. Source of these receptors: a man aged 70 or older with acute or convalescent COVID-19.

V gene TRBV28 combines with J gene TRBJ1-1, with 9 bases aligning to TRBD1. V shed 3 bases, J shed 3 bases, and the junction held 2 bases outside the gene matches. The CDR3 consists of 14 residues. The germline CDR1 and CDR2 sequences are MDHEN and SYDVKM. Written as DNA, the CDR3 is TGTGCCAGCAGTTTGTGGGACAGGGACACTGAAGCTTTCTTT. Translated: CASSLWDRDTEAFF.

The chain joins TRBV7-2 to TRBJ2-1; D possibly corresponds to TRBD2 (6 bases). The CDR3 totals 15 residues. Germline CDR1 reads SGHTA; CDR2 reads FQGNSA. V was clipped by 0 bases and J by 11 bases, with 17 bases between them. CDR3 in amino acids: CASSLAAGNSQKQFF. DNA for the CDR3: TGTGCCAGCAGCTTAGCCGCGGGGAACTCCCAAAAGCAGTTCTTC. The full variable domain, with the rest looked up from reference TRBV7-2 and TRBJ2-1, is GAGVSQSPSNKVTEKGKDVELRCDPISGHTALYWYRQSLGQGLEFLIYFQGNSAPDKSGLPSDRFSAERTGGSVSTLTIQRTQQEDSAVYLCASSLAAGNSQKQFFGPGTRLTVL.

V usage is TRBV10-2 and J usage is TRBJ1-1; 7 positions agree with TRBD1. The germline V gene encodes CDR1 WSHSY and CDR2 SAAADI. Trimming removed 2 bases from V and 1 base from J; junction bases left unmatched: 4. This CDR3 has 15 amino acids. The CDR3 nucleotides read TGCGCCAGCAGTGAGGTATGGGACAGGAACACTGAAGCTTTCTTT. It codes for CASSEVWDRNTEAFF.

The J gene is TRBJ2-1, the V gene TRBV19, with no clear D. CDR3 length: 16 residues. In germline, CDR1 is LNHDA, CDR2 SQIVND (reference sequence). Trimming removed 7 bases at V and 0 bases at J, with 16 bases between. This CDR3 reads CASTSGVGVSYNEQFF. The CDR3 DNA reads as TGTGCCAGTACCTCGGGTGTAGGCGTCTCCTACAATGAGCAGTTCTTC.

V gene TRBV2 combines with J gene TRBJ1-2; D is possibly TRBD1 (5 bases). CDR3 length: 15 amino acids. V shed 7 bases and J shed 4 bases, with 19 bases lying between them. The germline V gene encodes CDR1 SNHLY and CDR2 FYNNEI. CDR3 amino acids: CASNDMQGNFYGYTF. The CDR3 DNA reads as TGTGCCAGCAATGATATGCAGGGCAACTTCTATGGCTACACCTTC.

This chain links TRBV27 with TRBJ1-5; 7 bases align to TRBD1. The CDR3 runs to 13 residues. Germline loops: CDR1 MNHEY, CDR2 SMNVEV (reference sequence). With 5 bases clipped from V and 6 bases from J, the junction kept 4 bases outside the gene matches. CDR3 coding DNA: TGTGCCAGCAGTCCAGGGGGGACTCAGCCCCAGCATTTT. Residues: CASSPGGTQPQHF.

The chain is built from TRBV7-9 and TRBJ1-2, with TRBD1 identical over 7 bases. V was clipped by 5 bases and J by 5 bases; unmatched bases: 11. Germline values: CDR1 SEHNR, CDR2 FQNEAQ (reference sequence). This CDR3 has 15 residues. The CDR3 here is CASSGDRDGDYGYTF. The CDR3 DNA sequence: TGTGCCAGCAGCGGAGACAGGGACGGGGATTATGGCTACACCTTC.

The rearrangement uses TRBV19 and TRBJ2-3, with 8 bases fitting TRBD2. Germline lookup yields CDR1 LNHDA and CDR2 SQIVND (reference sequence). The V and J ends lost 4 bases and 4 bases, in that order; junction bases with no gene match: 4. The CDR3 spans 14 residues. DNA of the CDR3: TGTGCCAGTAGTAGTAGCGGGGATTCAGATACGCAGTATTTT. Amino acids: CASSSSGDSDTQYF.

V gene TRBV3-1 (or the pseudogene TRBV3-2) combines with J gene TRBJ1-2, with unresolved D. V was cut by 1 base and J by 0 bases, with 6 bases left in between. The V gene's germline CDR1 is LGHDT and CDR2 YNNKEL (reference sequence). The length of the CDR3 is 14 residues. CDR3 DNA sequence: TGTGCCAGCAGCCAAGTTAGCGCTAACTATGGCTACACCTTC. The encoded protein is CASSQVSANYGYTF.

The V and J genes are TRBV5-1 and TRBJ1-2; 9 nucleotides match TRBD1. The germline gives CDR1 SGHRS, CDR2 YFSETQ. CDR3 length equals 14 residues. The J segment lost 7 bases and the V segment lost 4 bases, leaving 8 bases of the junction unmatched. CDR3 in DNA: TGCGCCAGCAGCCAGGGACAGGGCCCGAGTGGCTACACCTTC. Translating it yields CASSQGQGPSGYTF.

This clone was seen once. The chain combines TRBV4-2 with TRBJ2-3; D uncertain. Germline V CDR1 and CDR2: LGHNA, YNFKEQ. The CDR3 consists of 13 residues. Trimming removed 6 bases at V and 5 bases at J, with 12 bases between. The DNA of the CDR3 is TGTGCCAGCAGACCAGAGGATGAAGATACGCAGTATTTT. It encodes CASRPEDEDTQYF.

This chain links TRBV14 with TRBJ1-4, with TRBD1 matching over 12 bases. The CDR3 extends over 15 amino acids. V lost 4 bases to trimming and J lost 7 bases; unmatched junction nucleotides: 4. Germline V gene sequence: CDR1 SGHDN, CDR2 FVKESK. In DNA form, the CDR3 reads TGTGCCAGCAGCCCGCGGGACAGGGGGCGTGAAAAACTGTTTTTT. Protein: CASSPRDRGREKLFF. Using reference TRBV14 and TRBJ1-4 for the parts outside the CDR3, the full variable domain is EAGVTQFPSHSVIEKGQTVTLRCDPISGHDNLYWYRRVMGKEIKFLLHFVKESKQDESGMPNNRFLAERTGGTYSTLKVQPAELEDSGVYFCASSPRDRGREKLFFGSGTQLSVL.

V usage is TRBV6-1 and J usage is TRBJ2-6; a possible D gene is TRBD1 (5 bases). Germline-derived CDR1 and CDR2 are MNHNS and SASEGT. With 1 base removed from V and 0 bases from J, the gap between germline ends came to 13 bases. This CDR3 contains 18 residues. The CDR3 region is CASSEGRTLNSGANVLTF. In DNA form, the CDR3 reads TGTGCCAGCAGTGAAGGAAGGACATTAAACTCTGGGGCCAACGTCCTGACTTTC.

The chain joins TRBV30 to TRBJ1-6; TRBD1 matches 8 bases. J lost 7 bases, V lost 3 bases, and 5 bases had no gene match. The germline gives CDR1 GTSNPN, CDR2 SVGIG (reference sequence). The CDR3 consists of 14 residues. In nucleotides, the CDR3 is TGTGCCTGGAGGAGACAGGGGCTAAATTCACCCCTCCACTTT. Translating it yields CAWRRQGLNSPLHF.

This chain links TRBV5-8 with TRBJ1-1; 9 bases match TRBD1. CDR1 SGHTS and CDR2 YDEGEE come from the germline V gene. This CDR3 spans 14 amino acids. V was clipped by 0 bases and J by 5 bases; unmatched bases: 2. DNA for the CDR3: TGTGCCAGCAGCTTGGGGGACAGGGTGACTGAAGCTTTCTTT. As protein: CASSLGDRVTEAFF. Drawing the rest from reference TRBV5-8 and TRBJ1-1, the complete variable domain is EAGVTQSPTHLIKTRGQQATLRCSPISGHTSVYWYQQALGLGLQFLLWYDEGEERNRGNFPPRFSGRQFPNYSSELNVNALELEDSALYLCASSLGDRVTEAFFGQGTRLTVV.

V usage is TRBV15 and J usage is TRBJ1-2; D might be TRBD1 (5 bases). The CDR3 length is 15 residues. Trimming stripped 5 bases from V and 6 bases from J, with 19 bases between. Looked up from germline, CDR1 is LNHNV and CDR2 is YYDKDF (reference sequence). The CDR3 here is CATSGTVGGFNGYTF. DNA for the CDR3: TGTGCCACCAGCGGGACGGTGGGGGGTTTCAATGGCTACACCTTC.

The rearrangement uses TRBV12-3 or TRBV12-4 and TRBJ2-7; D ambiguous. Trimming removed 2 bases from V and 6 bases from J, with 11 bases in between. CDR3 length: 13 amino acids. This CDR3 reads CASSLSGFGEQYF. The CDR3 DNA reads TGTGCCAGCAGTTTATCCGGGTTCGGCGAGCAGTACTTC.

The rearrangement joins TRBV28 to TRBJ2-5, with 7 bases identical to TRBD2. The V and J ends lost 6 bases and 6 bases, in that order; junction bases with no gene match: 19. The CDR3 extends over 17 amino acids. Germline V gene sequence: CDR1 MDHEN, CDR2 SYDVKM. In DNA, the CDR3 is TGTGCCAGCAGGAGGGACTACTGGACTGGGCTCACAAAGACCCAGTACTTC. Translated: CASRRDYWTGLTKTQYF.

The chain is built from TRBV10-3 and TRBJ1-5; TRBD1 might be the D (6 bases). V gave up 3 bases and J gave up 3 bases, with 18 bases separating them. This CDR3 is 17 amino acids long. From germline, CDR1 is ENHRY and CDR2 SYGVKD. The CDR3 DNA follows: TGTGCCATCAGTGACCCCATCAGGGGCGCGGTCAATCAGCCCCAGCATTTT. This gives the protein CAISDPIRGAVNQPQHF.

This clone was recorded a few times. The chain links TRBV5-6 to TRBJ2-7; 8 bases are shared with TRBD1. V lost 0 bases and J lost 3; bases outside the gene matches: 2. This CDR3 comprises 14 residues. Looked up from germline, CDR1 is SGHDT and CDR2 is YYEEEE. The CDR3 here is CASSLGDRIYEQYF. CDR3 bases: TGTGCCAGCAGCTTGGGGGACAGGATCTACGAGCAGTACTTC.

The chain joins TRBV27 to TRBJ2-6, with 7 bases aligning to TRBD1. This CDR3 comprises 15 residues. Germline V gene lookup returns CDR1 MNHEY and CDR2 SMNVEV (reference sequence). J lost 4 bases, V lost 8 bases, and 8 bases had no gene match. DNA of the CDR3: TGTGCCAGCTACAGGGGAGCCCCGGGGGCCAACGTCCTGACTTTC. Translation gives CASYRGAPGANVLTF.

This chain links TRBV19 with TRBJ1-6, with 8 bases matching TRBD1. V shed 4 bases, J shed 9 bases, and the junction held 11 bases outside the gene matches. CDR1 is LNHDA, CDR2 SQIVND, per germline (reference sequence). CDR3 length: 16 amino acids. In nucleotides, the CDR3 is TGTGCCAGTAGTAACCCCTGGACAGGGAGGGGTTCACCCCTCCACTTT. Translating gives CASSNPWTGRGSPLHF.

V usage is TRBV30 and J usage is TRBJ2-2, with TRBD2 matching over 8 bases. The CDR3 totals 16 residues. Per the germline V gene, CDR1 is GTSNPN and CDR2 is SVGIG (reference sequence). J was trimmed by 5 bases and V by 2 bases; bases with no gene match: 10. For the CDR3, the DNA is TGTGCCTGGAGTCTTATTAGCGGGGTGGCGACCGGGGAGCTGTTTTTT. Protein: CAWSLISGVATGELFF.

This chain connects TRBV27 to TRBJ2-5; TRBD1 matches at 9 bases. The V segment lost 5 bases and the J segment 3 bases; nucleotides outside the gene matches: 7. CDR1 MNHEY and CDR2 SMNVEV come from the germline V gene (reference sequence). The CDR3 covers 15 residues. CDR3 in amino acids: CASSPSWTGEETQYF. In nucleotides, the CDR3 is TGTGCCAGCAGTCCTTCCTGGACAGGGGAAGAGACCCAGTACTTC.

The CDR3 DNA sequence: TGTGCCAGCAGTTATCAGGGAGGGGGGAATGGCTACACCTTC. Protein sequence: CASSYQGGGNGYTF. The genes are TRBV6-6 and TRBJ1-2; a possible D gene is TRBD1 (6 bases). Germline CDR1 reads MNHNY; CDR2 reads SVGAGI (reference sequence). CDR3 length: 14 residues. Trimming removed 3 bases at V and 6 bases at J, with 14 bases between.

CDR3 sequence: CASSLDGTGARGYTF. The CDR3 nucleotides are TGTGCCAGCAGCTTAGACGGGACAGGGGCCCGTGGCTACACCTTC. The chain recombines TRBV11-1 with TRBJ1-2, with TRBD1 matching over 10 bases. V dropped 1 base and J dropped 7; count of bases not matched to a gene: 6. Germline V gene data show CDR1 as SGHAT and CDR2 as FQDESV (reference sequence). This CDR3 comprises 15 residues.